This T cell receptor beta chain was recorded in a study of cytomegalovirus exposure and HLA in healthy donors. The PCR had 60 Vbeta and 13 Jbeta primers. Clones were sequenced by immunoSEQ multiplex PCR, and TCRdb holds only the in-frame ones, with some missing. The sample shows 100,000 to 150,000 clones, approximately 80% of them seen only once. General study findings and limits: TCR beta V- and J-gene trimming was later associated with a missense DCLRE1C variant. Highly shared sequence variants in one cluster were likely a sequencing artifact. A later analysis found that most CMV-associated TCR beta chains appeared HLA-restricted.

At collection, donors were nominally healthy, but unrecorded immune exposures were probable. Trimming at V came to 4 bases and at J to 7 bases, leaving 6 bases not matched to a gene. CDR3 size: 14 residues. In germline, CDR1 is MGHDK, CDR2 SYGVNS. In the case of this clone: The antigen is not known.

The sample comprised PBMCs. This receptor was obtained from a woman aged 40 to 55 in good health and CMV-seronegative. This chain links TRBV25-1 with TRBJ1-2, with 10 positions matching TRBD1. The CDR3 coding sequence is TGTGCCAGCAGTGCTTGGGGGACAGGGGCTGGCTACACCTTC. Translated, it gives CASSAWGTGAGYTF.